This T cell receptor (beta chain) derives from a study of PD-1 blockade in classical Hodgkin lymphoma. Study-level points and caveats: CD4+ TCR diversity climbed significantly by C4D1, unlike CD8+ TCR diversity. Reasons behind the repertoire differences stay unclear, perhaps disease activity or earlier therapy. Among the patients, those starting nivolumab under 1 year after ASCT were excluded.

The time point here: cycle 4 day 1 (C4D1), after more than five weeks of nivolumab. Each patient relapsed following autologous stem cell transplantation, and prior brentuximab vedotin exposure differed. This clone was seen only once. The antigen is not known. The method was immunoSEQ multiplex PCR; TCRdb's version includes in-frame clones alone and lacks a portion of them. The repertoire holds 100,000 to 120,000 clones, roughly 89% seen once, with over 15% in the top ten. The CDR3 has 11 amino acids. Germline loops: CDR1 SQVTM, CDR2 ANQGSEA. V was trimmed by 2 bases and J by 9 bases, leaving 8 bases between them.

The rearrangement uses TRBV29-1 and TRBJ2-1, with a weak D call TRBD2 (5 bases). The starting material was peripheral blood mononuclear cells (PBMCs), obtained before the fourth cycle of nivolumab. This sequence was found in a human donor with classical Hodgkin lymphoma. The CDR3 bases are TGCAGCGTTGAAAAGCGGACTGAGCAGTTCTTC. As protein: CSVEKRTEQFF.